Below, 17 T cell receptor beta chains from the same sample are listed, as sequenced in a study of CD8 T cells in Susac syndrome. Random hexamers primed reverse transcription of about 0.45 to 1 ug RNA. MiXCR was run by TCRdb on the immunoSEQ multiplex PCR reads, yielding one entry per CDR3 protein. The sample lists roughly 200,000 distinct CDR3 sequences; 85% to 95% were seen once. Material: CD4+ T cells from PBMCs. The receptors shown here come from a human donor with multiple sclerosis.

The rearrangement joins TRBV18 to TRBJ2-1; TRBD1 aligns across 7 bases. The CDR3 totals 15 residues. The V gene end was trimmed by 4 bases and the J gene end by 9 bases; junction bases not matched to a gene: 12. The germline CDR1 and CDR2 sequences are KGHSH and LQKENI. CDR3 nucleotides: TGTGCCAGCTCACTAGAGACAGGGACCGCTTCTGAGCAGTTCTTC. Translated, it gives CASSLETGTASEQFF.

The J gene is TRBJ2-7, the V gene TRBV12-3 or TRBV12-4; perhaps TRBD2 as D (6 bases). The CDR3 loop spans 13 amino acids. V was cut by 6 bases and J by 3 bases, with 12 bases left in between. Here the CDR3 reads CASSPGLNYEQYV. DNA of the CDR3: TGTGCCAGCAGCCCTGGACTAAACTACGAGCAGTACGTC.

CDR3 amino acids: CASSSRGSGTEAFF. CDR3 coding DNA: TGTGCCAGCAGCTCTCGGGGGAGCGGGACTGAAGCTTTCTTT. The gene calls are TRBV7-2 and TRBJ1-1; the D gene is possibly TRBD1 (5 bases). CDR1 is SGHTA, CDR2 FQGNSA, per germline. The CDR3 consists of 14 residues. The V end lost 4 bases, the J end lost 5 bases, and 14 bases lay between the germline ends. Based on the CDR3 plus reference TRBV7-2 and TRBJ1-1, the full variable domain is GAGVSQSPSNKVTEKGKDVELRCDPISGHTALYWYRQSLGQGLEFLIYFQGNSAPDKSGLPSDRFSAERTGGSVSTLTIQRTQQEDSAVYLCASSSRGSGTEAFFGQGTRLTVV.

This chain joins TRBV24-1 and TRBJ2-7, with D possibly TRBD1 on 6 matching bases. This CDR3 has 12 amino acids. V was cut by 8 bases and J by 0 bases, with 7 bases left in between. The germline V gene has CDR1 KGHDR and CDR2 SFDVKD. The chain's CDR3 is CATKDSSYEQYV. The CDR3 DNA follows: TGTGCCACCAAGGACAGCTCCTACGAGCAGTACGTC.

The chain has TRBV7-8 and TRBJ2-5; D is possibly TRBD2 (5 bases). Germline V gene sequence: CDR1 SGHVS, CDR2 FQNEAQ. CDR3 length: 11 amino acids. Between the trimmed V and J ends, which lost 7 bases and 11 bases, there was a span of 14 bases. CDR3: CASTYGKEQYF. DNA for the CDR3: TGTGCCAGCACCTACGGGAAAGAGCAGTACTTC.

The chain joins TRBV30 to TRBJ1-2; D gene uncertain. Trimming stripped 5 bases from V and 0 bases from J, with 10 bases between. The CDR3 runs 13 residues. The germline CDR1 and CDR2 sequences are GTSNPN and SVGIG (reference sequence). CDR3 loop: CAWAVLPNYGYTF. The CDR3 DNA reads TGTGCCTGGGCCGTCCTACCTAACTATGGCTACACCTTC. Combining the CDR3 with reference TRBV30 and TRBJ1-2 gives the whole variable domain SQTIHQWPATLVQPVGSPLSLECTVEGTSNPNLYWYRQAAGRGLQLLFYSVGIGQISSEVPQNLSASRPQDRQFILSSKKLLLSDSGFYLCAWAVLPNYGYTFGSGTRLTVV.

The chain employs TRBV5-6 and TRBJ1-1; D is uncertain. Trimming left V 5 bases short and J 1 base short, with 12 bases between. CDR1 is SGHDT and CDR2 is YYEEEE in the germline V gene. The length of the CDR3 is 14 residues. The CDR3 DNA reads TGTGCCAGCAGTCCGTTGGTACCGAACACTGAAGCTTTCTTT. This gives the protein CASSPLVPNTEAFF.

The J gene is TRBJ1-2, the V gene TRBV2, with unresolved D. This CDR3 region has 12 residues. The germline gives CDR1 SNHLY, CDR2 FYNNEI. The V end was cut by 5 bases, the J end by 8 bases, with 12 bases between. The CDR3: CASSSDLGGYTF. The CDR3 DNA reads TGTGCCAGCAGTTCAGACCTGGGCGGCTACACCTTC.

The gene calls are TRBV5-6 and TRBJ1-5; no clear D. The CDR3 sequence is 15 residues long. CDR1 SGHDT and CDR2 YYEEEE come from the germline V gene. V was trimmed by 4 bases and J by 7 bases, leaving 18 bases between them. Written as DNA, the CDR3 is TGTGCCAGCAGCCGGTTAGGAGGCGACGGACAGCCCCAGCATTTT. This codes for CASSRLGGDGQPQHF.

V usage is TRBV3-1 and J usage is TRBJ2-7; TRBD2 aligns across 13 bases. CDR3 length: 15 amino acids. Germline CDR1 is LGHDT and CDR2 is YNNKEL (reference sequence). The J segment lost 6 bases and the V segment lost 1 base, leaving 3 bases of the junction unmatched. In nucleotides, the CDR3 is TGTGCCAGCAGCCAAGCGGGACTAGCGGGGAGCGAGCAGTACTTC. It yields the protein CASSQAGLAGSEQYF.

This sequence joins TRBV5-4 and TRBJ2-1, with 9 bases identical to TRBD1. The length of the CDR3 is 14 residues. The ends lost 3 bases at V and 8 bases at J; junction bases unmatched: 6. Per germline, CDR1 SGHNT and CDR2 YYREEE (reference sequence). DNA for the CDR3: TGTGCCAGCAGCTGGGGGACAGGGAGGGATGAGCAGTTCTTC. Amino acids: CASSWGTGRDEQFF.

The V gene is TRBV5-1, the J gene TRBJ2-3; tentative D call: TRBD1 (6 bases). Germline CDR1 and CDR2: SGHRS and YFSETQ. The CDR3 has 14 residues. V was clipped by 3 bases and J by 2 bases, with 10 bases between them. The CDR3 region is CASSSGQLTDTQYF. For the CDR3, the DNA is TGCGCCAGCAGCTCCGGACAGCTCACAGATACGCAGTATTTT.

This clonotype was observed a single time. The chain carries TRBV7-2 and TRBJ2-7; D is undetermined. Germline values: CDR1 SGHTA, CDR2 FQGNSA. The CDR3 contains 11 residues. V lost 4 bases, J lost 6 bases, and 7 bases lay in between. CDR3 DNA: TGTGCCAGCAGCTCTCTTCTCGAGCAGTACTTC. This translates into CASSSLLEQYF.

This clonotype was observed a single time. V usage is TRBV25-1 and J usage is TRBJ1-6, with D unresolved. The CDR3 is 14 amino acids. The germline gives CDR1 MGHDK, CDR2 SYGVNS. With 3 bases removed from V and 7 bases from J, the gap between germline ends came to 10 bases. The CDR3, as DNA: TGTGCCAGCAGTGACGCGGGGATAAATTCACCCCTCCACTTT. Translating gives CASSDAGINSPLHF.

This sequence joins TRBV6-2 or TRBV6-3 and TRBJ2-2; 10 bases agree with TRBD1. Germline-derived CDR1 and CDR2 are MNHEY and SVGEGT. The CDR3 has 19 residues. V was clipped by 5 bases and J by 6 bases; unmatched bases: 18. The CDR3 DNA sequence: TGTGCCAGCAGTGCCCGGGACAGGGGTCAGGGTTGGCGGTCCGGGGAGCTGTTTTTT. Translation gives CASSARDRGQGWRSGELFF.

This sequence joins TRBV3-1 and TRBJ2-6, with D perhaps TRBD1 or TRBD2 (5 bases each). Germline V lookup: CDR1 LGHDT, CDR2 YNNKEL (reference sequence). This CDR3 spans 16 amino acids. V lost 1 base and J 4 bases, leaving 11 bases between the germline ends. The DNA of the CDR3 is TGTGCCAGCAGCCAAGTGAGGGGTAGCGGGGCCAACGTCCTGACTTTC. This sequence encodes CASSQVRGSGANVLTF.

This chain uses TRBV3-1 with TRBJ1-4; D gene uncertain. The CDR3 covers 16 residues. V lost 4 bases and J lost 8, with 20 bases in between. Germline CDR1 is LGHDT and CDR2 is YNNKEL (reference sequence). The CDR3 here is CASSPPAHGLREKLFF. The DNA for the CDR3 is TGTGCCAGCAGCCCCCCGGCCCACGGGCTGAGAGAAAAACTGTTTTTT. Filled out from reference TRBV3-1 and TRBJ1-4, the complete variable domain reads DTAVSQTPKYLVTQMGNDKSIKCEQNLGHDTMYWYKQDSKKFLKIMFSYNNKELIINETVPNRFSPKSPDKAHLNLHINSLELGDSAVYFCASSPPAHGLREKLFFGSGTQLSVL.